These 22 T cell receptor beta chains originate from one sample sequenced in a study of CD8+ T cells in alopecia areata. Treatment described: oral pan-JAK inhibitor, 5-10 mg twice daily. As the sequencing template, cDNA was produced by extracting RNA and reverse transcribing it. This table comes from immunoSEQ multiplex PCR, and its TCRdb copy is limited to in-frame clones, with some not included. The repertoire holds about 140,000 clones, with around 87% as singletons. This sample comprised CD8+ T cells sorted from blood, obtained at week 4, from a patient treated with tofacitinib. These receptors came from a human donor with alopecia areata.

This rearrangement joins TRBV5-1 to TRBJ2-7; unclear D gene. CDR3 length equals 14 residues. Germline assignment: CDR1 SGHRS and CDR2 YFSETQ. V lost 2 bases and J lost 1, with 10 bases in between. The CDR3 nucleotides read TGCGCCAGCAGCTTAGACGGTAATTCCTACGAGCAGTACTTC. It translates to CASSLDGNSYEQYF.

V and J are TRBV10-3 and TRBJ2-7, with D possibly being TRBD2 (6 bases). CDR1 is ENHRY, CDR2 SYGVKD, per germline. V dropped 2 bases and J dropped 1 base, with 12 bases sitting between them. CDR3 length equals 15 residues. The CDR3 coding sequence is TGTGCCATCAGTGAGGGGAGGCAGCAATCCTACGAGCAGTACTTC. Translation gives CAISEGRQQSYEQYF.

The chain couples TRBV14 to TRBJ2-3, with 10 bases aligning to TRBD2. The CDR3 is 14 amino acids. V shed 2 bases, J shed 4 bases, and the junction held 0 bases outside the gene matches. Germline CDR1 reads SGHDN; CDR2 reads FVKESK. CDR3 DNA sequence: TGTGCCAGCAGCCAAAGCGGGGGGGCAGATACGCAGTATTTT. This sequence encodes CASSQSGGADTQYF.

The chain has TRBV29-1 and TRBJ2-7; TRBD2 matches at 8 bases. This CDR3 is 13 amino acids long. CDR1 and CDR2 from the germline V gene are SQVTM and ANQGSEA. V shed 6 bases, J shed 3 bases, and the junction held 7 bases outside the gene matches. CDR3 sequence: CSVSGGRFYEQYF. The DNA for the CDR3 is TGCAGCGTCTCGGGGGGGCGCTTCTACGAGCAGTACTTC.

The rearrangement joins TRBV10-3 to TRBJ2-7, with a weak D call TRBD1 (5 bases). V lost 6 bases and J lost 0, with 9 bases in between. The CDR3 spans 13 residues. Per germline, CDR1 ENHRY and CDR2 SYGVKD. The CDR3 sequence: CAIRPTDSYEQYF. CDR3 bases: TGTGCCATCAGACCGACAGACTCCTACGAGCAGTACTTC.

This clone showed up just once. The same CDR3 also results from other DNA sequences found in this sample. This chain joins TRBV29-1 and TRBJ1-1; the match to TRBD1 covers 8 bases. The V gene's germline CDR1 is SQVTM and CDR2 ANQGSEA. The CDR3 totals 11 residues. CDR3 DNA: TGCAGTTACGACAGGGGCACTGAAGCTTTCTTT. It codes for CSYDRGTEAFF.

This clone was seen only a few times. CDR3 coding DNA: TGTGCCAGCAGCCCCGACAGCGACTATGGCTACACCTTC. This codes for CASSPDSDYGYTF. J is TRBJ1-2 and V is TRBV7-9; TRBD1 is a possible D gene (5 bases). This CDR3 is built from 13 residues. From germline, CDR1 is SEHNR and CDR2 FQNEAQ (reference sequence). V lost 5 bases to trimming and J lost 3 bases, with 10 bases between them.

The chain employs TRBV19 and TRBJ2-2, with no clear D. CDR1 and CDR2 from the germline V gene are LNHDA and SQIVND (reference sequence). The length of the CDR3 is 13 residues. The V gene lost 3 bases and the J gene lost 6 bases, with 8 bases spanning the gap. In DNA form, the CDR3 reads TGTGCCAGTAGTATTGGCAGTCCCGGGGAGCTGTTTTTT. Protein: CASSIGSPGELFF. The full variable domain, completed using reference TRBV19 and TRBJ2-2, is DGGITQSPKYLFRKEGQNVTLSCEQNLNHDAMYWYRQDPGQGLRLIYYSQIVNDFQKGDIAEGYSVSREKKESFPLTVTSAQKNPTAFYLCASSIGSPGELFFGEGSRLTVL.

This clone has just a few counts. The rearrangement links TRBV19 to TRBJ2-7; the match to TRBD2 covers 14 bases. Losses at the gene ends were 5 bases for V and 3 bases for J; bases not matched to a gene: 12. CDR1 is LNHDA and CDR2 is SQIVND in the germline V gene (reference sequence). The CDR3 has 18 residues. CDR3 protein: CASSPGTSGRAPYYEQYF. The CDR3 DNA reads TGTGCCAGTAGTCCGGGGACTAGCGGGAGAGCCCCATACTACGAGCAGTACTTC.

Note on this clone: A junction end diverges from the germline sequence, so it may reflect a read error. The V and J genes are TRBV6-4 and TRBJ2-1, with 7 bases matching TRBD1. The CDR3 runs 11 residues. CDR1 and CDR2 from the germline V gene are MRHNA and SNTAGT. CDR3 residues: CASTDRDEQFF. As DNA, the CDR3 is TGTGCCAGCACTGACAGGGATGAGCAGTTCTTC.

The V and J genes are TRBV29-1 and TRBJ2-7; possible D gene TRBD1, 5 bases. V lost 5 bases to trimming and J lost 4 bases, with 15 bases between them. CDR3 length: 13 residues. Germline V gene sequence: CDR1 SQVTM, CDR2 ANQGSEA. CDR3 coding DNA: TGCAGCGTTTACCGGACAACCTCATACGAGCAGTACTTC. This encodes CSVYRTTSYEQYF.

The V and J genes are TRBV19 and TRBJ2-5; TRBD2 matches at 10 bases. This CDR3 region has 17 residues. Germline V CDR1 and CDR2: LNHDA, SQIVND (reference sequence). The V segment lost 4 bases and the J segment 9 bases; nucleotides outside the gene matches: 17. This CDR3 reads CASSTLRTSGLQGAQYF. Written as DNA, the CDR3 is TGTGCCAGTAGTACCCTTCGGACTAGCGGACTACAGGGCGCCCAGTACTTC.

This clone showed up just once. CDR3 sequence: CASSQWTGGLDYGYTF. The CDR3, as DNA: TGCGCCAGCAGCCAATGGACAGGGGGCTTGGACTATGGCTACACCTTC. The chain carries TRBV4-1 and TRBJ1-2; TRBD1 matches at 11 bases. V shed 2 bases and J 3 bases; nucleotides not matched to a gene: 5. The CDR3 spans 16 residues. Germline assignment: CDR1 MGHRA and CDR2 YSYEKL.

This chain links TRBV11-2 with TRBJ2-7; 7 bases line up with TRBD2. Germline V CDR1 and CDR2: SGHAT, FQNNGV. The CDR3 is 12 residues long. With V trimmed by 4 bases and J by 4 bases, 1 base remained unmatched. The CDR3 DNA follows: TGTGCCAGCAGCTCCGGGGGGTACGAGCAGTACTTC. Its protein is CASSSGGYEQYF.

The CDR3 spells CASSPGKNIQYF. In DNA, the CDR3 is TGTGCCAGCAGCCCTGGCAAAAACATTCAGTACTTC. The genes are TRBV7-9 and TRBJ2-4, with D unclear. Trimming took off 5 bases at V and 3 bases at J, with 5 bases between the two ends. The CDR3 has 12 amino acids. The germline V gene encodes CDR1 SEHNR and CDR2 FQNEAQ (reference sequence).

CDR3: CASSVVRTMNTGELFF. CDR3 bases: TGTGCCAGCAGCGTAGTTAGGACTATGAACACCGGGGAGCTGTTTTTT. This rearrangement joins TRBV9 to TRBJ2-2; maybe TRBD2 (6 bases). CDR1 SGDLS and CDR2 YYNGEE come from the germline V gene. The CDR3 contains 16 residues. Trimming removed 0 bases from V and 1 base from J, with 10 bases in between.

This clone was seen more than once but under ten times. The V call is TRBV7-9, the J call TRBJ2-5; D not resolved. The CDR3 length is 13 residues. The germline V gene encodes CDR1 SEHNR and CDR2 FQNEAQ (reference sequence). V shed 5 bases and J shed 4 bases, with 11 bases lying between them. The CDR3 sequence is CASSPWGRETQYF. CDR3 bases: TGTGCCAGCAGCCCCTGGGGAAGAGAGACCCAGTACTTC.

V and J are TRBV7-8 and TRBJ2-5; the D call may be TRBD1 or TRBD2 (5 bases each). V lost 1 base, J lost 3 bases, and 18 bases lay in between. Germline V lookup: CDR1 SGHVS, CDR2 FQNEAQ. CDR3 length: 17 residues. CDR3 sequence (DNA): TGTGCCAGCAGCTTAGTTGTGTTTGGGGCGGGCGAAGAGACCCAGTACTTC. This translates into CASSLVVFGAGEETQYF.

The chain recombines TRBV15 with TRBJ2-4; D remains unclear. This CDR3 is 16 amino acids long. The germline gives CDR1 LNHNV, CDR2 YYDKDF (reference sequence). The V and J ends lost 0 bases and 1 base respectively, with 10 bases between them. The CDR3 loop reads CATSRDLGRAKNIQYF. CDR3 in DNA: TGTGCCACCAGCAGAGATTTGGGTAGGGCCAAAAACATTCAGTACTTC.

This clone was observed a single time. The chain combines TRBV9 with TRBJ2-4, with 9 bases identical to TRBD1. The CDR3 spans 15 residues. The V and J ends lost 0 bases and 8 bases, in that order; junction bases with no gene match: 6. Germline loops: CDR1 SGDLS, CDR2 YYNGEE. The CDR3 is CASSVGTGGTDIQYF. The CDR3, as DNA: TGTGCCAGCAGCGTAGGTACAGGGGGCACGGACATTCAGTACTTC.

The chain links TRBV13 to TRBJ2-7; 9 positions match TRBD2. V was clipped by 1 base and J by 3 bases; unmatched bases: 7. The CDR3 length is 16 residues. Germline V gene lookup returns CDR1 PRHDT and CDR2 FYEKMQ (reference sequence). The CDR3 DNA reads TGTGCCAGCAGCTTAGCCCCTAGCGGGGCTGGCTACGAGCAGTACTTC. Translated: CASSLAPSGAGYEQYF.

For the CDR3, the DNA is TGTGCCAGCAGCTTGAGTCAGGGGACTGAAGCTTTCTTT. This sequence encodes CASSLSQGTEAFF. The rearrangement joins TRBV7-9 to TRBJ1-1, with a weak D call TRBD1 (6 bases). The V gene lost 3 bases and the J gene lost 5 bases, with 10 bases spanning the gap. CDR3 length: 13 residues. Looked up from germline, CDR1 is SEHNR and CDR2 is FQNEAQ (reference sequence).